The rows below give T cell receptor beta chains drawn from one sample of a study of control samples from healthy donors and cancer patients. Sequenced by immunoSEQ multiplex PCR; TCRdb stores in-frame clones only, minus some. The table includes roughly 76,000 clones, 94% detected once. Source material: blood. The receptors here all came from a woman in her thirties or forties in good health. The CDR3 runs from the conserved cysteine through the conserved F or W. The D gene is left open where the match is weak. Clone size is given for some rows only: seen once, a few or many times, or a class if the clone is expanded.

>TRBV24-1|TRBJ1-1|-|-
CATKGAGENTEAFF
TGTGCCACCAAGGGCGCAGGGGAGAACACTGAAGCTTTCTTT
>TRBV2|TRBJ1-2|-|-
CASKTVLYGYTF
TGTGCCAGCAAGACAGTCCTCTATGGCTACACCTTC
>TRBV7-8|TRBJ2-5|-|TRBD2
CASSLVSGGTVETQYF
TGTGCCAGCAGCTTAGTCTCGGGGGGGACCGTGGAGACCCAGTACTTC
>TRBV2|TRBJ2-1|-|TRBD2
CASSEGTSGFPPYNEQFF
TGTGCCAGCAGTGAAGGGACTAGCGGTTTCCCTCCGTACAATGAGCAGTTCTTC
>TRBV15|TRBJ2-1|-|-
CATSRGPSGEQFF
TGTGCCACCAGCAGAGGTCCTTCGGGTGAGCAGTTCTTC
>TRBV5-4|TRBJ2-1|-|TRBD2
CASSLELAGYNEQFF
TGTGCCAGCAGCTTGGAACTAGCGGGATACAATGAGCAGTTCTTC
>TRBV6-7|TRBJ2-3|-|TRBD2
CASSYRIWTSGGTDTQYF
TGTGCCAGCAGTTACAGAATCTGGACTAGCGGGGGGACAGATACGCAGTATTTT
>TRBV7-9|TRBJ1-3|-|-
CASSLAAARNTIYF
TGTGCCAGCAGCTTAGCGGCAGCGCGAAACACCATATATTTT
>TRBV5-5|TRBJ2-7|-|-
CASSWGLAYEQYF
TGTGCCAGCAGCTGGGGGCTAGCCTACGAGCAGTACTTC
>TRBV4-1|TRBJ2-5|-|TRBD2
CASSQESTGRETQYF
TGCGCCAGCAGCCAAGAGTCCACCGGGAGGGAGACCCAGTACTTC
>TRBV15|TRBJ1-1|-|-
CATSKGVWSEAFF
TGTGCCACCAGCAAGGGCGTCTGGTCTGAAGCTTTCTTT
>TRBV2|TRBJ1-1|-|-
CASGRGSMNTEAFF
TGTGCCAGTGGGAGAGGCAGCATGAACACTGAAGCTTTCTTT
>TRBV7-2|TRBJ2-1|-|TRBD2
CASRGTSRVNEQFF
TGTGCCAGCAGAGGGACTAGCCGGGTAAATGAGCAGTTCTTC
>TRBV2|TRBJ1-1|-|-
CASSESWAVGRAFF
TGTGCCAGCAGTGAAAGCTGGGCGGTAGGGAGAGCTTTCTTT
>TRBV5-1|TRBJ2-1|-|-
CASSFSVNEQFF
TGCGCCAGCAGCTTTAGCGTAAACGAGCAGTTCTTC
>TRBV10-3|TRBJ2-2|-|-
CAINRDTGELFF
TGTGCCATCAATCGCGATACCGGGGAGCTGTTTTTT
>TRBV5-4|TRBJ2-3|-|-
CASSLARRGAKDTQYF
TGTGCCAGCAGCTTGGCGAGGAGGGGGGCGAAAGATACGCAGTATTTT
>TRBV10-3|TRBJ1-2|-|TRBD1
CAISERQGNYGYTF
TGTGCCATCAGTGAGAGACAGGGAAACTATGGCTACACCTTC
>TRBV5-1|TRBJ2-1|-|TRBD2
CASSLRPGLAGVNEQFF
TGCGCCAGCAGCTTGCGCCCTGGACTAGCGGGAGTCAATGAGCAGTTCTTC
>TRBV7-2|TRBJ1-1|-|-
CASRRQFEAFF
TGTGCCAGCAGGAGGCAATTTGAAGCTTTCTTT
>TRBV7-9|TRBJ1-1|-|-
CASSLVGGEAFF
TGTGCCAGCAGCTTAGTCGGGGGTGAAGCTTTCTTT
>TRBV4-1|TRBJ1-5|-|-
CASSLEGLGNQPQHF
TGCGCCAGCAGCCTCGAGGGGCTCGGCAATCAGCCCCAGCATTTT
>TRBV13|TRBJ2-7|-|TRBD1
CASSPDRDTYEQYF
TGTGCCAGCAGCCCCGACAGGGACACCTACGAGCAGTACTTC
>TRBV19|TRBJ1-6|-|-
CASSIEGSSKPLHF
TGTGCCAGTAGTATAGAAGGGTCGTCGAAACCCCTCCACTTT
>TRBV5-4|TRBJ1-5|-|-
CASSLGGDIQLNQPQHF
TGTGCCAGCAGCTTGGGAGGGGACATACAGCTCAATCAGCCCCAGCATTTT
>TRBV2|TRBJ2-7|-|-
CASSEALRNSYEQYF
TGTGCCAGCAGTGAAGCGCTGAGGAATTCGTACGAGCAGTACTTC
>TRBV28|TRBJ2-3|-|-
CASSTTLGPSTDTQYF
TGTGCCAGCAGCACGACTCTGGGACCCAGCACAGATACGCAGTATTTT
>TRBV6-5|TRBJ2-1|-|TRBD1
CACPGQGASNEQFF
TGTGCCTGCCCGGGACAGGGGGCGAGCAATGAGCAGTTCTTC
>TRBV19|TRBJ2-1|-|-
CASSIVGGPNNEQFF
TGTGCCAGTAGTATAGTTGGCGGGCCGAACAATGAGCAGTTCTTC
>TRBV5-6|TRBJ1-5|-|-
CASSTGNQPQHF
TGTGCCAGCAGCACCGGAAATCAGCCCCAGCATTTT
>TRBV30|TRBJ1-2|-|-
CAWSSQGFGYTF
TGTGCCTGGAGTTCTCAGGGGTTTGGCTACACCTTC
>TRBV18|TRBJ2-7|once|TRBD2
CASSPGRGVEQYF
TGTGCCAGCTCACCAGGGCGGGGGGTCGAGCAGTACTTC
>TRBV2|TRBJ2-1|-|TRBD2
CASSEGLAGGNEQFF
TGTGCCAGCAGTGAGGGACTAGCGGGAGGGAATGAGCAGTTCTTC
>TRBV12-3/TRBV12-4|TRBJ1-2|-|-
CASSGRAGYGYTF
TGTGCCAGTTCAGGGAGGGCTGGGTATGGCTACACCTTC
>TRBV7-8|TRBJ2-3|-|TRBD2
CASSLALTSGISTDTQYF
TGTGCCAGCAGCTTAGCTCTGACTAGCGGTATATCCACAGATACGCAGTATTTT
>TRBV11-2|TRBJ2-2|-|-
CASLQQGLITGELFF
TGTGCCAGCTTACAACAGGGACTAATCACCGGGGAGCTGTTTTTT
>TRBV9|TRBJ1-6|-|TRBD1
CASSVAGTGPSPLHF
TGTGCCAGCAGCGTAGCGGGGACAGGGCCTTCACCCCTCCACTTT
>TRBV28|TRBJ1-4|-|TRBD1
CASSQTGGYNNEKLFF
TGTGCCAGCAGCCAGACAGGGGGCTACAATAATGAAAAACTGTTTTTT
>TRBV12-3/TRBV12-4|TRBJ1-1|-|-
CASSDLGTEAFF
TGTGCCAGCAGTGATTTGGGCACTGAAGCTTTCTTT
>TRBV7-2|TRBJ2-7|-|TRBD2
CASSRPGLGHEQYF
TGTGCCAGCAGCCGTCCGGGACTAGGGCACGAGCAGTACTTC
>TRBV10-3|TRBJ1-1|-|TRBD1
CAISSGDRGNTEAFF
TGTGCCATCAGCTCCGGGGACAGGGGTAACACTGAAGCTTTCTTT
>TRBV21-1|TRBJ2-2|once|-
CASSKGSSCGELFF
TGTGCCAGCAGCAAAGGTAGCTCCTGCGGGGAGCTGTTTTTT
>TRBV9|TRBJ2-2|once|TRBD2
CASSVAGLAGDTGELFF
TGTGCCAGCAGCGTAGCTGGACTAGCGGGGGACACCGGGGAGCTGTTTTTT
>TRBV7-8|TRBJ2-3|once|TRBD2
CASSPIAGGVLDTQYF
TGTGCCAGCAGCCCTATAGCGGGGGGGGTTTTAGATACGCAGTATTTT
>TRBV10-3|TRBJ1-5|-|-
CAISESRQSSKAQHF
TGTGCCATCAGTGAGTCCCGGCAGTCCTCTAAGGCCCAGCATTTT
>TRBV25-1|TRBJ1-2|once|TRBD1
CASSEDRVPFLEGYTF
TGTGCCAGCAGTGAGGACAGGGTGCCGTTTTTGGAAGGCTACACCTTC
>TRBV28|TRBJ1-2|-|-
CASSSGTPEFYGYTF
TGTGCCAGCAGTTCAGGGACACCGGAATTCTATGGCTACACCTTC